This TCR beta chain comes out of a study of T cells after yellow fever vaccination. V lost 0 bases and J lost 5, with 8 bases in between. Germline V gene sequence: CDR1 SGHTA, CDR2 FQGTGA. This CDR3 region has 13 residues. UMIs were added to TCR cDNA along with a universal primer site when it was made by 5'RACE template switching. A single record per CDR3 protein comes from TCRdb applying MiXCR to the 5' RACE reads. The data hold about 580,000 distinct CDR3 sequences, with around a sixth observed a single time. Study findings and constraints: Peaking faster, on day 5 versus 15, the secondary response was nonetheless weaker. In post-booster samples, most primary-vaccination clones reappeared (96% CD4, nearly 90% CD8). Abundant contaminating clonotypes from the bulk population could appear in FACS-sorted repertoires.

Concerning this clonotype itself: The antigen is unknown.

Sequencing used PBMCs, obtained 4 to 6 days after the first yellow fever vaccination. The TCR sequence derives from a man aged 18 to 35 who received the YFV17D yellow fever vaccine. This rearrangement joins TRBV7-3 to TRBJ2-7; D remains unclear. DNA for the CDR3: TGTGCCAGCAGCTTAACGCAGCAGGACGAGCAGTACGTC. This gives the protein CASSLTQQDEQYV.